The next 7 T cell receptor beta chains were all read from a single sample in a study of CD8 T cells in Susac syndrome. Roughly 0.45 to 1 ug RNA was reverse transcribed with random hexamers. MiXCR, run by TCRdb on the immunoSEQ multiplex PCR reads, gives a single entry per CDR3 protein. The sample consists of about 210,000 distinct CDR3 sequences, about 94% of them appearing once. The sequencing sample was made of CD4+ T cells from PBMCs. The receptors here all came from a human donor with Susac syndrome.

V gene TRBV24-1 combines with J gene TRBJ2-3, with 10 bases lining up with TRBD1. This CDR3 comprises 21 residues. With 4 bases clipped from V and 2 bases from J, the junction kept 20 bases outside the gene matches. Germline V lookup: CDR1 KGHDR, CDR2 SFDVKD. CDR3 residues: CATSDPGDRGDPARATDTQYF. Here the CDR3 DNA reads TGTGCCACCAGTGACCCAGGGGACAGGGGTGACCCGGCCAGAGCCACAGATACGCAGTATTTT.

CDR3 in amino acids: CATSDNGTPETQYF. Written as DNA, the CDR3 is TGTGCCACCAGTGATAACGGGACCCCTGAGACCCAGTACTTC. The chain links TRBV24-1 to TRBJ2-5, with D perhaps being TRBD1 or TRBD2 (5 bases each). V lost 3 bases, J lost 5 bases, and 12 bases lay in between. The CDR3 has 14 amino acids. Germline V lookup: CDR1 KGHDR, CDR2 SFDVKD.

This chain links TRBV6-4 with TRBJ2-1; no definite D call. This CDR3 region has 10 residues. Trimming shortened V by 8 bases and J by 10 bases, and 9 bases separated the two germline ends. Germline CDR1 is MRHNA and CDR2 is SNTAGT. The CDR3 nucleotides are TGTGCCAGCCCGAGTACGGAGCAGTTCTTC. Protein product: CASPSTEQFF.

CDR3 protein: CASSLVGPSNQPQHF. CDR3 nucleotide sequence: TGTGCCAGCAGTTTGGTAGGGCCGAGCAATCAGCCCCAGCATTTT. This sequence joins TRBV28 and TRBJ1-5; D uncertain. CDR3 length: 15 amino acids. CDR1 and CDR2 from the germline V gene are MDHEN and SYDVKM. V was cut by 3 bases and J by 1 base, with 10 bases left in between. The full variable domain, in which reference TRBV28 and TRBJ1-5 provide the parts outside the CDR3, is DVKVTQSSRYLVKRTGEKVFLECVQDMDHENMFWYRQDPGLGLRLIYFSYDVKMKEKGDIPEGYSVSREKKERFSLILESASTNQTSMYLCASSLVGPSNQPQHFGDGTRLSIL.

The V gene is TRBV12-3 or TRBV12-4, the J gene TRBJ2-7, with a weak D call TRBD1 (5 bases). The V end was cut by 5 bases, the J end by 6 bases, with 11 bases between. CDR3 length: 12 residues. The CDR3 is CASSGQGGEQYF. CDR3 coding DNA: TGTGCCAGCAGTGGCCAGGGTGGCGAGCAGTACTTC.

CDR3 in DNA: TGCAGTGCTAGAGATTCACAGGGTGGCGAAAAACTGTTTTTT. It encodes CSARDSQGGEKLFF. The chain joins TRBV20-1 to TRBJ1-4; D is possibly TRBD1 (6 bases). Looked up from germline, CDR1 is DFQATT and CDR2 is SNEGSKA (reference sequence). CDR3 size: 14 residues. V lost 0 bases and J lost 8, with 13 bases in between.

The genes are TRBV20-1 and TRBJ2-2; possibly TRBD1 for D (5 bases). Trimming removed 3 bases from V and 4 bases from J, with 12 bases in between. This CDR3 contains 14 residues. Germline loops: CDR1 DFQATT, CDR2 SNEGSKA (reference sequence). In DNA form, the CDR3 reads TGCAGTGCTAGGGACACCTCGAGCACCGGGGAGCTGTTTTTT. Translation: CSARDTSSTGELFF.